The 14 T cell receptor beta chains given below trace back to one sample, sequenced in a study of blood T cell repertoires in COVID-19. Profiled with immunoSEQ multiplex PCR; TCRdb holds only in-frame clones, not every one. This sample has fewer than 350,000 clones, with roughly 88% found just once. The sequenced sample was PBMCs or T cells enriched from blood (not recorded which). These receptors all stem from a woman in her 40s with acute COVID-19.

The chain employs TRBV7-6 and TRBJ2-7, with TRBD2 matching over 8 bases. Losses at the gene ends were 5 bases for V and 4 bases for J; bases not matched to a gene: 7. From germline, CDR1 is SGHVS and CDR2 FNYEAQ. There are 14 residues in the CDR3. The CDR3 spells CASSPGGGSYEQYF. CDR3 DNA: TGTGCCAGCAGCCCGGGGGGGGGTTCGTACGAGCAGTACTTC.

V is TRBV9 and J is TRBJ2-3, with 8 bases aligning to TRBD1. Trimming removed 2 bases from V and 4 bases from J; junction bases left unmatched: 9. Germline lookup yields CDR1 SGDLS and CDR2 YYNGEE. The CDR3 runs to 16 residues. The DNA for the CDR3 is TGTGCCAGCAGCGTCTGGACAGGGAGTAGCGCAGATACGCAGTATTTT. Protein: CASSVWTGSSADTQYF.

This clone occurred a few times. The chain joins TRBV30 to TRBJ1-2; 7 bases agree with TRBD1. The CDR3 is made up of 17 amino acids. V trimming: 0 bases; J trimming: 1 base; junction bases outside the gene matches: 11. Germline V CDR1 and CDR2: GTSNPN, SVGIG (reference sequence). CDR3 in amino acids: CAWSVKALGTVNYGYTF. The CDR3 DNA follows: TGTGCCTGGAGTGTGAAGGCCCTGGGGACAGTTAACTATGGCTACACCTTC.

The chain employs TRBV18 and TRBJ2-5; D call uncertain. Trimming cost V 5 bases and J 8 bases, with 15 bases left between them. The CDR3 loop spans 13 amino acids. Germline values: CDR1 KGHSH, CDR2 LQKENI. The CDR3 DNA is TGTGCCAGCTCAACCGAAGCCGTTGAAACCCAGTACTTC. Protein: CASSTEAVETQYF.

The CDR3 nucleotides read TGTGCCAGCAGCCAAGATAAACTAGCCCCCGGGAGCGAGCAGTTCTTC. This gives the protein CASSQDKLAPGSEQFF. This chain links TRBV4-2 with TRBJ2-1; TRBD2 might be the D (6 bases). Germline loops: CDR1 LGHNA, CDR2 YNFKEQ. V was pared by 0 bases and J by 10 bases, with 19 bases between. The CDR3 contains 16 residues.

Worth noting for this clone: This same CDR3 is encoded by further DNA sequences in the sample. The chain is built from TRBV27 and TRBJ1-5; D gene uncertain. This CDR3 comprises 14 residues. V lost 0 bases and J 2 bases, leaving 5 bases between the germline ends. Germline CDR1 is MNHEY and CDR2 is SMNVEV (reference sequence). The CDR3 coding sequence is TGTGCCAGCAGTTTATCAGGAGGCAATCAGCCCCAGCATTTT. It codes for CASSLSGGNQPQHF.

The rearrangement joins TRBV9 to TRBJ2-2; D remains unclear. V dropped 0 bases and J dropped 6 bases, with 9 bases sitting between them. The CDR3 totals 14 residues. CDR1 and CDR2 from the germline V gene are SGDLS and YYNGEE. The CDR3 loop is CASSVVSQAGELFF. The DNA of the CDR3 is TGTGCCAGCAGCGTAGTGTCCCAGGCCGGGGAGCTGTTTTTT.

The V call is TRBV5-6, the J call TRBJ2-3; D is perhaps TRBD1 (6 bases). Trimming stripped 5 bases from V and 3 bases from J, with 19 bases between. Germline V gene lookup returns CDR1 SGHDT and CDR2 YYEEEE. The CDR3 is 16 residues long. CDR3 bases: TGTGCCAGCAGTTATGGGACATTTGAGAGAACAGATACGCAGTATTTT. Protein product: CASSYGTFERTDTQYF.

The gene calls are TRBV2 and TRBJ2-5; 7 nucleotides agree with TRBD2. The CDR3 sequence is 14 residues long. V shed 5 bases and J 5 bases; nucleotides not matched to a gene: 8. In germline, CDR1 is SNHLY, CDR2 FYNNEI. The CDR3: CASSILALLETQYF. The CDR3 coding sequence is TGTGCCAGCAGTATACTAGCGCTGTTGGAGACCCAGTACTTC.

The chain uses TRBV9 and TRBJ2-5; possibly TRBD1 for D (6 bases). V was cut by 3 bases and J by 2 bases, with 11 bases left in between. There are 14 residues in the CDR3. CDR1 and CDR2 (germline): SGDLS, YYNGEE. The CDR3 DNA is TGTGCCAGCAGCGAACAGGGATTTCAAGAGACCCAGTACTTC. This sequence encodes CASSEQGFQETQYF.

The chain combines TRBV25-1 with TRBJ1-4; 8 bases match TRBD1. The CDR3 sequence is 15 residues long. Germline loops: CDR1 MGHDK, CDR2 SYGVNS. With 6 bases clipped from V and 2 bases from J, the junction kept 5 bases outside the gene matches. CDR3 protein: CASSEDRVTNEKLFF. The CDR3 nucleotides read TGTGCCAGCAGCGAGGACAGGGTGACTAATGAAAAACTGTTTTTT. The variable domain in full, with the rest retrieved from reference TRBV25-1 and TRBJ1-4, is EADIYQTPRYLVIGTGKKITLECSQTMGHDKMYWYQQDPGMELHLIHYSYGVNSTEKGDLSSESTVSRIRTEHFPLTLESARPSHTSQYLCASSEDRVTNEKLFFGSGTQLSVL.

In this sample, this clone turned up a few times. The rearrangement links TRBV5-8 to TRBJ1-2, with 7 nucleotides matching TRBD1. The CDR3 totals 14 residues. The germline V gene encodes CDR1 SGHTS and CDR2 YDEGEE. The trim removed 4 bases at V and 3 bases at J, leaving 6 bases unmatched. The CDR3 loop is CASSDRQGDYGYTF. The CDR3 DNA reads TGTGCCAGCAGCGATAGACAGGGAGACTATGGCTACACCTTC.

This chain uses TRBV7-8 with TRBJ2-5; a weak D match, TRBD1 (5 bases). V lost 7 bases and J lost 3, with 12 bases in between. From germline, CDR1 is SGHVS and CDR2 FQNEAQ. This CDR3 comprises 13 residues. CDR3 nucleotides: TGTGCCAGCACCCTGACAGAAAAAGAGACCCAGTACTTC. The encoded protein is CASTLTEKETQYF.

V gene TRBV27 combines with J gene TRBJ1-1; 12 positions agree with TRBD1. Trimming removed 2 bases from V and 4 bases from J; junction bases left unmatched: 8. This CDR3 is 17 amino acids long. CDR1 is MNHEY, CDR2 SMNVEV, per germline (reference sequence). The DNA for the CDR3 is TGTGCCAGCAGTTTACTGGGACAGGGGGCGCCGAGCACTGAAGCTTTCTTT. Protein sequence: CASSLLGQGAPSTEAFF.